This T cell receptor (beta chain) stems from a study of glioma-infiltrating T cells (dated by TCRdb to about 2016). General notes on the study: Glioma tissue, non-neoplastic brain tissue and matched peripheral blood mononuclear cells were used as sources from which TCR alpha- and beta-chain repertoires were sequenced. To gauge divergence between tissue and blood T-cell populations, every tissue-infiltrating repertoire was compared against the peripheral blood repertoire from the same patient. The paired cohort was made up of three low-grade glioma patients, eight or nine primary glioblastoma patients and three non-glioma patients who contributed non-neoplastic brain tissue. Overall results and qualifications from the work: VJ-independent divergence between tissue and blood was found to be below expectation in non-neoplastic patients but above expectation in all gliomas, particularly low-grade gliomas. Small numbers underpinned the group comparisons: eight glioblastoma patients, three low-grade glioma patients and three non-neoplastic patients. Tissue and blood shared very few CDR3 sequences, a result attributed to high CDR3 diversity and limited sampling.

The cysteine opens and the phenylalanine closes a CDR3 of 15 amino acids. The CDR3 DNA has 45 bases and is translated from base 1. CDR1 SGHDT and CDR2 YYEEEE are derived from the germline V gene. Trimming costs V 2 bases and J 1 base, and their ends lie 12 bases apart. This clonotype appeared once. Its antigen has not been determined. Base qualities are not at hand, and no much larger clone is one base apart. One read represents weak support. The iRepertoire nested amplicon-rescue multiplex PCR (arm-PCR) platform was used to amplify TCR alpha and beta CDR3 regions from RNA. For one-step reverse transcription and amplification, roughly 90-450 ng of tissue mRNA or PBMC total RNA was used as input. Following bead purification, Illumina adapters were added through a secondary multiplex PCR, and the libraries were then gel-purified between 200 and 400 bp. The libraries contained internal 6-nucleotide barcodes that were used for demultiplexing. Sequencing of the libraries was done on an Illumina MiSeq using 2x220 or 2x250 nucleotide paired-end reads. The authors' analysis ran thus. FLASH 1.2.11 was used to merge paired reads, and BWA-MEM then aligned the reads to the GRCh37 human genome before TRA and TRB reads were extracted. For V and J assignment, an IMGT-derived reference of cassette sequences and CDR3 motifs that included pseudogenes was used. Three-frame translation of reads was performed, and productive CDR3s were defined as those with a C...FGXG motif and no stop codons. A clonotype was defined as a unique combination of a V-J cassette pair and a CDR3 amino acid sequence. Hamming distance filtering was applied to reads, with thresholds set by the sequence error rate of each sample in mapped regions. TCRdb applied fastp at Q25 and MiXCR to the public reads, then kept only in-frame beta chains. Rows with a matching CDR3 protein are joined into one entry that keeps the most common DNA and genes. These V and J calls derive from TCRdb rather than the authors' analysis. Here the sample has roughly 120,000 distinct CDR3 sequences; approximately 26% occur a single time. The ten most abundant clones make up 35% of the sample.

Recombination joined TRBV5-6 with TRBJ1-1; the D gene is not confidently resolved. Material: glioma tissue, nonneoplastic brain tissue, or PBMCs (not recorded which). This TCR derives from a human donor with low-grade glioma or glioblastoma, undergoing nonglioma brain surgery, or in good health (not recorded which). CDR3 reads: CASSFKGVQNTEAFF. The DNA reads TGTGCCAGCAGCTTCAAGGGTGTACAGAACACTGAAGCTTTCTTT.